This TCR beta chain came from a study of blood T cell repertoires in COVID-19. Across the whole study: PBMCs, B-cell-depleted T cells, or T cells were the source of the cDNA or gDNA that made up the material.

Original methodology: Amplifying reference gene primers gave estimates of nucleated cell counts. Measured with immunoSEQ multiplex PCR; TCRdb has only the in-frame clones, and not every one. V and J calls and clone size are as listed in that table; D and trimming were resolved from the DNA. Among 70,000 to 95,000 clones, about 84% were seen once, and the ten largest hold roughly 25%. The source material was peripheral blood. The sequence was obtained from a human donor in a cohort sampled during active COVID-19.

CDR3 nucleotide sequence: TGTGCCAGCAGCTTGGTTTCCGGTCCTACCTACGAGCAGTACTTC. Protein product: CASSLVSGPTYEQYF. The J gene is TRBJ2-7, the V gene TRBV5-5; D is unclear. The CDR3 is 15 amino acids. With 0 bases removed from V and 2 bases from J, the gap between germline ends came to 12 bases. CDR1 and CDR2 from the germline V gene are SGHKS and YYEKEE (reference sequence). Full variable domain (outside the CDR3, taken from reference TRBV5-5 and TRBJ2-7): DAGVTQSPTHLIKTRGQQVTLRCSPISGHKSVSWYQQVLGQGPQFIFQYYEKEERGRGNFPDRFSARQFPNYSSELNVNALLLGDSALYLCASSLVSGPTYEQYFGPGTRLTVT.